A single T cell receptor (beta chain) is shown here with its context. V lost 7 bases and J 0 bases, leaving 17 bases between the germline ends. There are 16 residues in the CDR3. Per germline, CDR1 SGHTA and CDR2 FQGNSA. The record originates from a study of blood T cells in healthy people across ages. Each donor's blood draw was 8.5 to 10 milliliters of peripheral blood. PCR was performed a second time for 7 to 11 cycles using a sample-barcoded 5' primer and a J-beta primer mix. MiXCR was run by TCRdb on the 5' RACE reads, yielding one entry per CDR3 protein. Of over 300,000 distinct CDR3 sequences listed, roughly half are singletons.

The sequenced sample was blood. This TCR derives from a man between 60 and 70 years old in good health. The chain employs TRBV7-2 and TRBJ2-3, with D tentatively TRBD1 or TRBD2 (5 bases each). In DNA form, the CDR3 reads TGTGCCAGCACCCCAACTGGGGGAGCTAGCACAGATACGCAGTATTTT. Residues: CASTPTGGASTDTQYF.